This entry features one T cell receptor (beta chain) sequence. This sample is part of a study of Tregs in tolerant kidney transplant recipients. TCRdb's copy holds only in-frame clones and misses some; the assay was immunoSEQ multiplex PCR. The sample holds fewer than 150,000 clones; around 94% are singletons and the top ten take roughly 0.63%. Unstimulated Tregs (CD4+CD25+CD127-) and CD4+CD25- non-Tregs were sorted from PBMCs. The TCR comes from a human donor in good health. Sample: CD4+ T cells from blood.

Here the CDR3 DNA reads TGTGCCAGTATAGGAGGGCGTGAGCAGTTCTTC. It is translated as CASIGGREQFF. The chain uses TRBV19 and TRBJ2-1, with a tentative D call TRBD2 (6 bases). The CDR3 has 11 amino acids. Germline loops: CDR1 LNHDA, CDR2 SQIVND (reference sequence). V was cut by 7 bases and J by 9 bases, with 10 bases left in between.